The 25 T cell receptor beta chains given below trace back to one sample, sequenced in a study of T cell responses to AZD1222 COVID-19 vaccine (dated by TCRdb to the early 2020s). The library came from the immunoSEQ multiplex PCR assay. This is the immuneACCESS table as TCRdb keeps it, with only in-frame sequences that have V and J called. A part of the clones is gone; compared with another copy, unresolved V genes explain less than half, and the rest is unexplained. This sample has around 150,000 clones in its table, and roughly 92% of those were observed once. In total, the top ten clones hold approximately 5.4% of the sample. The time point tag for this specimen amounts to: baseline before first vaccination. Sequenced here: peripheral blood, sampled on day 0 of AZD1222 vaccination. These receptors originate from an adult in good health.

V gene TRBV7-2 combines with J gene TRBJ2-1, with 8 bases lining up with TRBD2. This CDR3 region has 16 residues. Trimming at V came to 5 bases and at J to 1 base, leaving 7 bases not matched to a gene. Looked up from germline, CDR1 is SGHTA and CDR2 is FQGNSA. The CDR3 loop is CASSLSGAGSYNEQFF. The CDR3 DNA follows: TGTGCCAGCAGCCTTAGCGGGGCGGGGTCCTACAATGAGCAGTTCTTC.

CDR3 sequence reads: CASSQDGGSNYGYTF. The CDR3 DNA sequence: TGTGCCAGCAGCCAAGATGGGGGTTCTAACTATGGCTACACCTTC. The rearrangement links TRBV4-2 to TRBJ1-2; a weak D match, TRBD1 (5 bases). V shed 0 bases and J shed 0 bases, with 8 bases lying between them. This CDR3 comprises 15 residues. Germline CDR1 and CDR2: LGHNA and YNFKEQ.

This chain uses TRBV28 with TRBJ1-4, with no clear D. The CDR3 contains 15 residues. Germline V lookup: CDR1 MDHEN, CDR2 SYDVKM. The V end lost 2 bases, the J end lost 8 bases, and 15 bases lay between the germline ends. CDR3 in DNA: TGTGCCAGCAGTTTAGGTACACTGGGTGGGGAAAAACTGTTTTTT. Translating gives CASSLGTLGGEKLFF.

V gene TRBV27 combines with J gene TRBJ2-2, with D perhaps assigned TRBD1 or TRBD2 (5 bases each). Germline V lookup: CDR1 MNHEY, CDR2 SMNVEV (reference sequence). V lost 5 bases, J lost 5 bases, and 21 bases lay in between. The CDR3 is 17 amino acids. The CDR3 nucleotides read TGTGCCAGCAGTCCATATGTGAGGGGCAGGATAACCGGGGAGCTGTTTTTT. This codes for CASSPYVRGRITGELFF.

The rearrangement uses TRBV2 and TRBJ1-4; 10 nucleotides agree with TRBD1. Unmatched junction bases numbered 8, after V lost 6 bases and J lost 7 bases. CDR1 is SNHLY and CDR2 is FYNNEI in the germline V gene. The CDR3 sequence is 15 residues long. The CDR3 region is CASRSYGTGVEKLFF. CDR3 sequence (DNA): TGTGCCAGCAGGTCTTACGGGACAGGGGTTGAAAAACTGTTTTTT.

V and J are TRBV29-1 and TRBJ2-7; 8 nucleotides align to TRBD1. The CDR3 sequence is 12 residues long. Per germline, CDR1 SQVTM and CDR2 ANQGSEA. The trim removed 5 bases at V and 6 bases at J, leaving 6 bases unmatched. CDR3 region: CSVSFTGGEQYF. CDR3 DNA sequence: TGCAGCGTTTCATTCACAGGGGGCGAGCAGTACTTC.

This clone appeared a single time. The rearrangement links TRBV5-4 to TRBJ2-5, with D hard to call. The CDR3 extends over 15 amino acids. In germline, CDR1 is SGHNT, CDR2 YYREEE (reference sequence). The V end lost 3 bases, the J end lost 2 bases, and 14 bases lay between the germline ends. The CDR3 region is CASSSKIRPQETQYF. The CDR3 coding sequence is TGTGCCAGCAGCTCAAAAATTAGGCCACAAGAGACCCAGTACTTC.

V usage is TRBV29-1 and J usage is TRBJ2-1; 11 nucleotides line up with TRBD1. V shed 2 bases, J shed 8 bases, and the junction held 8 bases outside the gene matches. The germline V gene encodes CDR1 SQVTM and CDR2 ANQGSEA. The CDR3 spans 15 residues. This chain's CDR3 is CSVEFIGQGAHEQFF. CDR3 sequence (DNA): TGCAGCGTTGAATTTATCGGACAGGGGGCCCATGAGCAGTTCTTC.

This clone came up once. The rearrangement joins TRBV10-3 to TRBJ2-1, with D possibly being TRBD1 (6 bases). This CDR3 spans 11 amino acids. Germline-derived CDR1 and CDR2 are ENHRY and SYGVKD. Trimming took off 8 bases at V and 10 bases at J, with 12 bases between the two ends. The CDR3: CAIRAGTEQFF. The CDR3 bases are TGTGCCATCCGTGCCGGGACAGAGCAGTTCTTC.

This rearrangement joins TRBV5-1 to TRBJ2-1; 8 bases match TRBD2. V was clipped by 2 bases and J by 5 bases; unmatched bases: 6. Germline CDR1 is SGHRS and CDR2 is YFSETQ. The CDR3 consists of 15 residues. CDR3 nucleotide sequence: TGCGCCAGCAGCTTTTTAGCGGGATTGAACAATGAGCAGTTCTTC. Translation gives CASSFLAGLNNEQFF.

Concerning this clone: The germline gene is not matched at one end of the junction; a read error may be the cause. The gene calls are TRBV6-1 and TRBJ1-1, with unresolved D. The CDR3 is made up of 14 amino acids. The V gene's germline CDR1 is MNHNS and CDR2 SASEGT. This CDR3 is CASSDELANIEAFF. The CDR3 coding sequence is TGTGCCAGCAGTGATGAGTTAGCCAACATTGAAGCTTTCTTT.

The V call is TRBV7-2, the J call TRBJ1-2; 10 bases are shared with TRBD1. Germline V gene sequence: CDR1 SGHTA, CDR2 FQGNSA. V lost 3 bases to trimming and J lost 0 bases; unmatched junction nucleotides: 10. This CDR3 has 18 residues. CDR3 nucleotide sequence: TGTGCCAGCAGCTTGCGGGCCGGGACAGGGGTTTCTAACTATGGCTACACCTTC. Translated: CASSLRAGTGVSNYGYTF.

The rearrangement links TRBV28 to TRBJ2-7; 14 positions agree with TRBD2. In germline, CDR1 is MDHEN, CDR2 SYDVKM. The junction had 12 bases not matched to a gene; V was cut back by 5 bases and J by 6 bases. This CDR3 is 17 amino acids long. The CDR3, as DNA: TGTGCCAGCAGTCCCGGACTAGCGGGAGGAAATTTTCGCGAGCAGTACTTC. The encoded protein is CASSPGLAGGNFREQYF.

The V gene is TRBV2, the J gene TRBJ2-7, with D perhaps TRBD1 or TRBD2 (5 bases each). This CDR3 is 14 amino acids long. V was pared by 2 bases and J by 8 bases, with 16 bases between. The germline V gene encodes CDR1 SNHLY and CDR2 FYNNEI. CDR3 nucleotide sequence: TGTGCCAGCAGTGAAACGGGGCTACTTGTGCAGCAGTACTTC. Its translation is CASSETGLLVQQYF.

This chain links TRBV19 with TRBJ1-1, with D perhaps TRBD1 (5 bases). Germline assignment: CDR1 LNHDA and CDR2 SQIVND (reference sequence). Trimming pared 5 bases from V and 4 bases from J, leaving 14 bases between. The CDR3 consists of 14 residues. Written as DNA, the CDR3 is TGTGCCAGTAGTTTAAACGGGGGGGGCACTGAAGCTTTCTTT. Protein: CASSLNGGGTEAFF.

The chain has TRBV6-5 and TRBJ2-3, with D hard to call. Germline V gene lookup returns CDR1 MNHEY and CDR2 SVGAGI. Between the trimmed V and J ends, which lost 8 bases and 2 bases, there was a span of 14 bases. This CDR3 comprises 14 residues. DNA of the CDR3: TGTGCCAGCCGCCTTGGGCAGTACACAGATACGCAGTATTTT. It yields the protein CASRLGQYTDTQYF.

The V and J genes are TRBV2 and TRBJ1-3, with no clear D. Germline CDR1 reads SNHLY; CDR2 reads FYNNEI. The CDR3 is made up of 14 amino acids. Trimming pared 4 bases from V and 3 bases from J, leaving 10 bases between. This CDR3 reads CASSGEAGGNTIYF. CDR3 DNA: TGTGCCAGCAGTGGGGAGGCGGGTGGAAACACCATATATTTT.

The chain is built from TRBV6-1 and TRBJ1-5, with 7 bases that match TRBD1. The CDR3 extends over 14 amino acids. Unmatched junction bases numbered 8, after V lost 2 bases and J lost 10 bases. CDR1 and CDR2 from the germline V gene are MNHNS and SASEGT. The CDR3 bases are TGTGCCAGCAGTGAATCGGGGAGGGGGCGACCCCAGCATTTT. As protein: CASSESGRGRPQHF.

The V call is TRBV5-4, the J call TRBJ2-7; D not resolved. The ends were cut back, 0 bases at V and 3 bases at J, with 4 bases in the middle. The CDR3 consists of 12 residues. Per germline, CDR1 SGHNT and CDR2 YYREEE (reference sequence). The CDR3 region has the DNA TGTGCCAGCAGCTTGGGGTTCTACGAGCAGTACTTC. It translates to CASSLGFYEQYF. Using reference TRBV5-4 and TRBJ2-7 for the parts outside the CDR3, the full variable domain is ETGVTQSPTHLIKTRGQQVTLRCSSQSGHNTVSWYQQALGQGPQFIFQYYREEENGRGNFPPRFSGLQFPNYSSELNVNALELDDSALYLCASSLGFYEQYFGPGTRLTVT.

V and J are TRBV7-2 and TRBJ2-5, with a tentative D call TRBD2 (5 bases). V gave up 1 base and J gave up 5 bases, with 11 bases separating them. The CDR3 extends over 14 amino acids. In germline, CDR1 is SGHTA, CDR2 FQGNSA. The CDR3 sequence: CASSLGTLRETQYF. In DNA form, the CDR3 reads TGTGCCAGCAGCTTAGGGACTCTCCGGGAGACCCAGTACTTC.

This clone occurred once. V gene TRBV7-2 combines with J gene TRBJ1-5, with 7 bases lining up with TRBD1. With V trimmed by 1 base and J by 4 bases, 4 bases remained unmatched. The CDR3 sequence is 15 residues long. The germline gives CDR1 SGHTA, CDR2 FQGNSA. The CDR3 sequence: CASSLVGTVNQPQHF. CDR3 DNA: TGTGCCAGCAGCTTAGTCGGGACAGTGAATCAGCCCCAGCATTTT.

For this clone: Mismatch with germline at one junction end may stem from a read error. CDR3 protein: CASRTSNTGELFF. In nucleotides, the CDR3 is TGTGCCAGTAGGACCTCGAACACCGGGGAGCTATTTTTT. J is TRBJ2-2 and V is TRBV19; D might be TRBD2 (5 bases). Germline loops: CDR1 LNHDA, CDR2 SQIVND (reference sequence). This CDR3 spans 13 amino acids. The full variable domain, in which reference TRBV19 and TRBJ2-2 provide the parts outside the CDR3, is DGGITQSPKYLFRKEGQNVTLSCEQNLNHDAMYWYRQDPGQGLRLIYYSQIVNDFQKGDIAEGYSVSREKKESFPLTVTSAQKNPTAFYLCASRTSNTGELFFGEGSRLTVL.

V gene TRBV6-5 combines with J gene TRBJ1-1; a weak D match, TRBD1 (6 bases). This CDR3 is built from 13 residues. Germline V gives CDR1 MNHEY, CDR2 SVGAGI. V lost 9 bases and J lost 8, with 19 bases in between. The CDR3 spells CASEGGGRAEAFF. The CDR3 DNA sequence: TGTGCCAGTGAAGGAGGGGGTCGAGCGGAAGCTTTCTTT.

The rearrangement joins TRBV29-1 to TRBJ2-7; 7 bases map to TRBD1. Losses at the gene ends were 6 bases for V and 3 bases for J; bases not matched to a gene: 5. CDR1 and CDR2 (germline): SQVTM, ANQGSEA. The CDR3 length is 12 residues. The CDR3 here is CSVGQRGYEQYF. CDR3 nucleotides: TGCAGCGTGGGACAGAGGGGCTACGAGCAGTACTTC.

CDR3 residues: CASSLPGRSYEQYF. The CDR3 coding sequence is TGTGCCAGCAGCCTCCCGGGTAGGAGCTACGAGCAGTACTTC. This chain links TRBV7-6 with TRBJ2-7; the D is unclear. V was shortened by 5 bases and J by 3 bases, with 14 bases between the two germline ends. The CDR3 has 14 residues. Germline CDR1 SGHVS, CDR2 FNYEAQ.